This passage covers 15 T cell receptor beta chains from one sample sequenced in a study of regulatory T cells in long-lasting Graves disease. Arm-PCR of CDR3 regions and iRepertoire HTBI primers were used to build TCR beta libraries. TCRdb processed the multiplex PCR reads anew with MiXCR; each CDR3 protein has one entry. The table shows about 430,000 distinct CDR3 sequences, with 20% to 25% occurring only once. The time point: persistent/refractory GD, antithyroid drugs over 5 years with positive TRAb. Making the TCR library involved RNA that had been extracted from PBMCs. Sequencing used peripheral blood mononuclear cells (PBMCs), obtained when the disease was refractory, from a patient treated with antithyroid drugs. The receptors were gathered from a female donor with Graves disease.

This clonotype was seen at least ten times. The chain recombines TRBV15 with TRBJ2-5; 11 nucleotides line up with TRBD1. CDR3 size: 15 residues. CDR1 LNHNV and CDR2 YYDKDF come from the germline V gene (reference sequence). V trimming: 8 bases; J trimming: 1 base; junction bases outside the gene matches: 6. The CDR3 DNA reads TGTGCCACCTGGTCGGGACAGGGGGTCCAAGAGACCCAGTACTTC. Residues: CATWSGQGVQETQYF.

This clonotype was detected only a few times. This sequence joins TRBV30 and TRBJ2-3; D gene ambiguous. Germline-derived CDR1 and CDR2 are GTSNPN and SVGIG (reference sequence). Trimming left V 0 bases short and J 7 bases short, with 11 bases between. The CDR3 runs 13 residues. CDR3 nucleotides: TGTGCCTGGAGTGTCACACCTACGTATACGCAGTATTTT. Translation gives CAWSVTPTYTQYF.

V is TRBV11-3 and J is TRBJ2-3; D gene uncertain. V was pared by 8 bases and J by 1 base, with 16 bases between. The CDR3 is 15 amino acids. Germline V gene sequence: CDR1 SGHNT, CDR2 YENEEA. This CDR3 is CASGRREMGTDTQYF. The CDR3 DNA is TGTGCCAGCGGCCGTCGAGAGATGGGCACAGATACGCAGTATTTT. Full variable domain (remainder filled in from reference TRBV11-3 and TRBJ2-3): EAGVVQSPRYKIIEKKQPVAFWCNPISGHNTLYWYLQNLGQGPELLIRYENEEAVDDSQLPKDRFSAERLKGVDSTLKIQPAELGDSAVYLCASGRREMGTDTQYFGPGTRLTVL.

This clonotype was counted ten times or more. The rearrangement links TRBV28 to TRBJ1-6, with 7 bases lining up with TRBD1. The CDR3 is 15 residues long. V gave up 6 bases and J gave up 4 bases; unmatched junction bases: 6. CDR1 is MDHEN, CDR2 SYDVKM, per germline. The CDR3 is CASRRTGFYNSPLHF. The CDR3 DNA is TGTGCCAGCAGGAGGACAGGTTTTTATAATTCACCCCTCCACTTT.

This clonotype was seen repeatedly, ten times or more. The chain links TRBV20-1 to TRBJ1-2; D is undetermined. The CDR3 spans 11 residues. Per the germline V gene, CDR1 is DFQATT and CDR2 is SNEGSKA (reference sequence). V was clipped by 5 bases and J by 5 bases, with 9 bases between them. The CDR3 DNA reads TGCAGTGCTCCGGACCTTTATGGCTACACCTTC. Translation: CSAPDLYGYTF.

V and J are TRBV11-2 and TRBJ2-1; no definite D call. The CDR3 is made up of 14 amino acids. V lost 2 bases, J lost 3 bases, and 8 bases lay in between. Per germline, CDR1 SGHAT and CDR2 FQNNGV. The CDR3 DNA is TGTGCCAGCAGCTTAAGTACGCGCTACAATGAGCAGTTCTTC. Amino acids: CASSLSTRYNEQFF.

V and J are TRBV6-1 and TRBJ2-7; 9 nucleotides agree with TRBD2. Germline V gene data show CDR1 as MNHNS and CDR2 as SASEGT. The J segment lost 3 bases and the V segment lost 7 bases, leaving 7 bases of the junction unmatched. This CDR3 is built from 14 residues. This CDR3 is CASMRTSVSYEQYF. CDR3 coding DNA: TGTGCCAGCATGAGGACTAGCGTGAGCTACGAGCAGTACTTC.

The chain links TRBV7-8 to TRBJ1-4, with 7 nucleotides matching TRBD1. CDR3 length: 15 residues. Germline lookup yields CDR1 SGHVS and CDR2 FQNEAQ. Germline trimming cut 5 bases from V and 3 bases from J; bases unmatched to any gene: 6. CDR3 protein: CASSPRGGANEKLFF. CDR3 coding DNA: TGTGCCAGCAGCCCCAGGGGGGGAGCTAATGAAAAACTGTTTTTT.

The sample holds many counts of this clonotype. The J gene is TRBJ1-1, the V gene TRBV20-1; TRBD1 matches at 7 bases. Germline V gene lookup returns CDR1 DFQATT and CDR2 SNEGSKA (reference sequence). V trimming: 5 bases; J trimming: 2 bases; junction bases outside the gene matches: 11. The CDR3 consists of 15 residues. The CDR3 bases are TGCAGTGCTTCTACCCCGGACAGGCGCAACACTGAAGCTTTCTTT. Translated: CSASTPDRRNTEAFF.

Ten or more counts support this clonotype. The CDR3 DNA sequence: TGTGCCAGCAGCCTCCGGGGACAGGGTGCCAACTTTTATGGCTACACCTTC. This codes for CASSLRGQGANFYGYTF. The V and J genes are TRBV2 and TRBJ1-2; 9 positions agree with TRBD1. This CDR3 has 17 amino acids. Trimming removed 6 bases from V and 5 bases from J; junction bases left unmatched: 16. Germline V gene data show CDR1 as SNHLY and CDR2 as FYNNEI.

The DNA of the CDR3 is TGTGCCGTGACAGGGTCGAACACCGGGGAGCTGTTTTTT. Encoded protein: CAVTGSNTGELFF. The V gene is TRBV10-3, the J gene TRBJ2-2; 7 bases align to TRBD1. The CDR3 is made up of 13 amino acids. CDR1 ENHRY and CDR2 SYGVKD come from the germline V gene. With V trimmed by 11 bases and J by 0 bases, 3 bases remained unmatched.

This rearrangement joins TRBV20-1 to TRBJ2-2; 7 bases map to TRBD2. J gave up 3 bases and V 5 bases, and 9 bases lay outside the gene matches. This CDR3 region has 15 residues. The V gene's germline CDR1 is DFQATT and CDR2 SNEGSKA (reference sequence). The CDR3 here is CSAPPRLADTGELFF. The DNA for the CDR3 is TGCAGTGCTCCCCCTCGGCTAGCGGACACCGGGGAGCTGTTTTTT.

This clonotype was detected many times. The V call is TRBV6-1, the J call TRBJ1-5; possibly TRBD1 for D (5 bases). The CDR3 length is 15 residues. Germline-derived CDR1 and CDR2 are MNHNS and SASEGT. Between the trimmed V and J ends, which lost 6 bases and 0 bases, there was a span of 12 bases. This chain's CDR3 is CASRRQGNSNQPQHF. The CDR3 DNA sequence: TGTGCCAGCAGACGGCAGGGAAATAGCAATCAGCCCCAGCATTTT.

This sequence joins TRBV20-1 and TRBJ2-1, with 8 bases matching TRBD2. Germline V lookup: CDR1 DFQATT, CDR2 SNEGSKA (reference sequence). Unmatched junction bases numbered 5, after V lost 1 base and J lost 3 bases. The CDR3 loop spans 15 amino acids. This CDR3 reads CSARAIAGNYNEQFF. The CDR3 nucleotides read TGCAGTGCTAGAGCTATAGCGGGAAACTACAATGAGCAGTTCTTC.

In its sample, this clonotype was seen a few times. The chain carries TRBV12-3 or TRBV12-4 and TRBJ1-3, with D hard to call. This CDR3 contains 15 residues. Trimming pared 7 bases from V and 0 bases from J, leaving 13 bases between. As DNA, the CDR3 is TGTGCCAGCATGCCTCAGGCAGTCTCTGGAAACACCATATATTTT. Amino acids: CASMPQAVSGNTIYF.